Listed below are T cell receptor beta chains from one sample, sequenced in a study of T cells in Graves' hyperthyroidism and ophthalmopathy. TCRdb passed the multiplex PCR reads through MiXCR, listing each CDR3 protein once. The sample includes around 600,000 distinct CDR3 sequences, 13% to 15% seen only once; the top ten take roughly 7.7%. Source material: blood. The source is a woman younger than 35 with Graves' ophthalmopathy. The CDR3 runs from the conserved cysteine through the conserved F or W. The D gene is left open where the match is weak. Size values are once, few and many counts, or a class for expanded clones, and some rows have none.

len,abundance,j_gene,v_gene,d_gene,CDR3nt,CDR3aa
15,many,TRBJ2-5,TRBV7-6,-,TGTGCCAGCAGCCTCCTGGTCGGGGGAGAAGAGACCCAGTACTTC,CASSLLVGGEETQYF
17,-,TRBJ1-5,TRBV20-1,TRBD1,TGCAGTGCTAGGGACTCTGGGACAGGGGAACTCAATCAGCCCCAGCATTTT,CSARDSGTGELNQPQHF
15,many,TRBJ1-2,TRBV27,-,TGTGCCAGCAGTTCGACTGCCCCCCCTAACTATGGCTACACCTTC,CASSSTAPPNYGYTF
16,few,TRBJ1-3,TRBV5-8,-,TGTGCCAGCAGCCAGGCGACCGGTGGCAATGGAAGCACCATATATTTT,CASSQATGGNGSTIYF
15,-,TRBJ2-3,TRBV28,TRBD2,TGTGCCAGCAGTTTCCCTAGCGGGAGGACAGATACGCAGTATTTT,CASSFPSGRTDTQYF
15,few,TRBJ1-2,TRBV12-3/TRBV12-4,TRBD1,TGTGCCAGCAGCCTCTTGCGGACAGGGGGCTATGGCTACACCTTC,CASSLLRTGGYGYTF
16,many,TRBJ2-1,TRBV20-1,-,TGCAGTGCTAGATTCTTCGAGCGGGCCTCCTACAATGAGCAGTTCTTC,CSARFFERASYNEQFF
15,many,TRBJ1-6,TRBV6-1,-,TGTGCCAGCAGTGAAAACCTGTTTGGAGAATCACCCCTCCACTTT,CASSENLFGESPLHF
14,few,TRBJ1-4,TRBV18,-,TGTGCCAGCTCACCACAGGGTATGGGCGGAAAACTGTTTTTT,CASSPQGMGGKLFF
17,many,TRBJ2-1,TRBV24-1,TRBD2,TGTGCCACCAGTGATTTCTCGAGCGGGAGTTACTACAATGAGCAGTTCTTC,CATSDFSSGSYYNEQFF
15,many,TRBJ2-7,TRBV28,TRBD2,TGTGCCACCTTACCAGCGGGAGCGTTATTCGACGAGCAGTACTTC,CATLPAGALFDEQYF